This TCR beta chain emerged from a study of spatial heterogeneity in lung cancer. At the level of the study: Detection of beta-chain sequences consistently exceeded that of alpha-chain sequences. Study-level results: Mutation counts in tumors were tracked by counts of expanded intratumoral alpha and beta TCRs.

Stated time point: sample taken at primary tumor resection. Whole RNA, isolated from tumor, nontumor lung or frozen PBMC, was sequenced without prior sorting. Regarding this clonotype: Its antigen is undetermined.

Via MiXCR, TCRdb re-called the 5' RACE reads, giving one row per CDR3 protein. The data hold a few thousand distinct CDR3 sequences, with roughly 6.5% observed a single time. Germline V gene sequence: CDR1 SEHNR, CDR2 FQNEAQ (reference sequence). V shed 5 bases and J shed 5 bases, with 12 bases lying between them. The CDR3 is 13 amino acids. The chain combines TRBV7-9 with TRBJ1-1, with D perhaps TRBD1 (6 bases). The sequencing used lung tumor tissue, collected at surgery. This sequence was found in a male donor with early-stage non-small cell lung cancer. CDR3 nucleotide sequence: TGTGCCAGCAGCCAACAGGGATTTACTGAAGCTTTCTTT. It yields the protein CASSQQGFTEAFF.